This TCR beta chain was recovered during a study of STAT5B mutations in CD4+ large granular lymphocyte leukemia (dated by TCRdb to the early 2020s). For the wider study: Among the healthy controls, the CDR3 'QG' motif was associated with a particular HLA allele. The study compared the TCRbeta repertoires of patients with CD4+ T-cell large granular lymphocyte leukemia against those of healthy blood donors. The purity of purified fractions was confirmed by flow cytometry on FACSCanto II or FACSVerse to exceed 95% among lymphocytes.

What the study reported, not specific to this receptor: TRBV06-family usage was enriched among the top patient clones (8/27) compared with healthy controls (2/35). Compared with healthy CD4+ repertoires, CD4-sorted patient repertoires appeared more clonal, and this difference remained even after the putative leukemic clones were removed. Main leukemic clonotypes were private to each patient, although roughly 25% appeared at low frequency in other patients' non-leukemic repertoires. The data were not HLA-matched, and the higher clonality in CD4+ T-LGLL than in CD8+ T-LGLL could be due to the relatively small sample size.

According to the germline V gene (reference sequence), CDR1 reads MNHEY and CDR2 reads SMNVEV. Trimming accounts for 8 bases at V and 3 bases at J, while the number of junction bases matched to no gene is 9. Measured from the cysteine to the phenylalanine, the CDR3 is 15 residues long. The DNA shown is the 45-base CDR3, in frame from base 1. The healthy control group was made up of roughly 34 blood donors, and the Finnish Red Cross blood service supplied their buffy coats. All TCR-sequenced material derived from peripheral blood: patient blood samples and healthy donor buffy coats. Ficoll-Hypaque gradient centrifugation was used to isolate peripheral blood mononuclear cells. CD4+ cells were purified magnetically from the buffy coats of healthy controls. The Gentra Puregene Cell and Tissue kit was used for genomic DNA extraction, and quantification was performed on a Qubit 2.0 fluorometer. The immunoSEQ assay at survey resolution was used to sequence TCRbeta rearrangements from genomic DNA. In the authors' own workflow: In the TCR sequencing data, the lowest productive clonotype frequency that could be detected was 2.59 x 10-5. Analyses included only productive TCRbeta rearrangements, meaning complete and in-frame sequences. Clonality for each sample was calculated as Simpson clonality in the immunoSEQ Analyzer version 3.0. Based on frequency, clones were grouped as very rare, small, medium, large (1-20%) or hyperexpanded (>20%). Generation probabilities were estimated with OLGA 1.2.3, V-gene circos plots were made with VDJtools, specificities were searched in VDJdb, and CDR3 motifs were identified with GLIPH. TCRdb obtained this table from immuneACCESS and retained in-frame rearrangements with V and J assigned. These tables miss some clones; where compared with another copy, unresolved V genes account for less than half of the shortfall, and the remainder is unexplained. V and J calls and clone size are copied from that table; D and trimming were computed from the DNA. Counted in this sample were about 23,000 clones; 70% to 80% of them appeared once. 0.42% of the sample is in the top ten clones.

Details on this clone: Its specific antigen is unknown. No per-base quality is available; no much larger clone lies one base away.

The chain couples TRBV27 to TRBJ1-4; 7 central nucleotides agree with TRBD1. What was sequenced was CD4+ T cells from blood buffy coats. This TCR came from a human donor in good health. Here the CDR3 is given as CASSLQGQANEKLFF. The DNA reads TGTGCCAGCTCCCTACAGGGGCAGGCTAATGAAAAACTGTTTTTT.